Below, one TCR beta chain is given with its context. No antigen is known for it. CDR3 length equals 14 residues. Germline assignment: CDR1 MNHNS and CDR2 SASEGT. The V and J ends lost 5 bases and 7 bases respectively, with 15 bases between them. The data originate from a study of OX40 agonist ivuxolimab in advanced cancers. The wider study: Partial responses were seen in three patients, one with hepatocellular carcinoma and two with cutaneous melanoma. Broader study findings: Antigens targeted by the expanded peripheral T cells were not determined. Clones of CD4+ and CD8+ blood T cells grew by week 6 at doses of 0.1 to 3.0 mg/kg. More expanded clones were seen, on average, in CD8+ T cells than in CD4+.

Method: immunoSEQ multiplex PCR; TCRdb's copy keeps in-frame clones and lacks some. The sample includes around 72,000 clones, approximately 90% of them seen just once. The sequence was obtained from an adult with an advanced solid tumor such as melanoma, head and neck, liver or kidney cancer. The chain combines TRBV6-1 with TRBJ1-5; D possibly corresponds to TRBD1 (6 bases). The sequenced sample was CD4+ or CD8+ T cells sorted from blood, obtained in a trial of the OX40 agonist ivuxolimab. The CDR3, as DNA: TGTGCCAGCAGTCCCTGGACAGACTTCCAGCCCCAGCATTTT. Translating it yields CASSPWTDFQPQHF.